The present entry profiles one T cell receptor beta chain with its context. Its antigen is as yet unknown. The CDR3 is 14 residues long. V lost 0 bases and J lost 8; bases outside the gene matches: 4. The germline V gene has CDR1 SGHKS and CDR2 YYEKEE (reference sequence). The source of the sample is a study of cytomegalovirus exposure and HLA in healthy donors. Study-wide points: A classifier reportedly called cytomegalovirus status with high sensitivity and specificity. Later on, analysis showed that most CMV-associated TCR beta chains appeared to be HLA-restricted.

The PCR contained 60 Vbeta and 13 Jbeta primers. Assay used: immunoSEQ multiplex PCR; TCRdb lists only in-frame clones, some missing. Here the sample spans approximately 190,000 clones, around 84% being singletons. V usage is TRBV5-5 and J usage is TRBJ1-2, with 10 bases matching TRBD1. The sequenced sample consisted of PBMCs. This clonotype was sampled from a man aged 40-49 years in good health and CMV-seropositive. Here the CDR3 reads CASSLATGGGGYTF. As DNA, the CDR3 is TGTGCCAGCAGCTTGGCGACAGGGGGCGGCGGCTACACCTTC.